This T cell receptor beta chain was documented in a study of control samples from healthy donors and cancer patients. TCRdb keeps only in-frame clones here, not all; method: immunoSEQ multiplex PCR. The table includes around 68,000 clones, 65% to 85% detected once. There are 13 residues in the CDR3. Trimming pared 3 bases from V and 4 bases from J, leaving 7 bases between. The origin of this receptor is a man in his 60s in good health. Sequencing used blood. The chain has TRBV12-3 or TRBV12-4 and TRBJ1-5; D call uncertain. The CDR3 DNA follows: TGTGCCAGCAGTTTCGCGGGGAATCAGCCCCAGCATTTT. Its protein product is CASSFAGNQPQHF.